This T cell receptor beta chain was captured in a study of blood T cell repertoires in COVID-19. For the study at large: Sources were T cells, B-cell-depleted T cells, or PBMCs; the material itself was cDNA or gDNA.

In the study's own analysis: Quantification of nucleated cells was approximated via reference gene primer amplification. Clones were sequenced by immunoSEQ multiplex PCR, and TCRdb holds only the in-frame ones, with some missing. That table furnishes V, J and clone size, whereas the DNA furnished D and trimming. The sample has around 59,000 clones; more than 60% are singletons. CDR1 and CDR2 (germline): LGHNA, YNFKEQ. V was pared by 4 bases and J by 0 bases, with 9 bases between. The CDR3 consists of 14 residues. The chain links TRBV4-2 to TRBJ1-2; D may be TRBD1 (5 bases). The source material was peripheral blood. This receptor was obtained from a woman in her 50s with active or convalescent COVID-19. CDR3 DNA sequence: TGTGCCAGCAGCCGGGGCTTAGCTAACTATGGCTACACCTTC. Encoded protein: CASSRGLANYGYTF.